This T cell receptor beta chain was sequenced in a study of blood T cell repertoires in COVID-19. As for the study in general: PBMCs, B-cell-depleted T cells, or T cells provided the cDNA or gDNA that made up the material.

V shed 4 bases and J 2 bases; nucleotides not matched to a gene: 4. Germline V gene sequence: CDR1 LGHDT, CDR2 YNNKEL (reference sequence). This CDR3 is built from 15 residues. Per the authors' pipeline: Reference gene primer amplification in the assay estimated nucleated cell counts. Sequencing used immunoSEQ multiplex PCR; TCRdb keeps in-frame clones, though not all of them. V, J and clone size are those of that table, while D and trimming were read from the DNA. In the table there are 250,000 to 300,000 clones, 70% to 90% of which are singletons. The specimen was peripheral blood. The chain links TRBV3-1 (or the pseudogene TRBV3-2) to TRBJ2-3; 9 bases are a match to TRBD2. The source is a woman aged 65 to 85 with acute or convalescent COVID-19. The DNA of the CDR3 is TGTGCCAGCAGCCGGGCTAGCGGGGTCACAGATACGCAGTATTTT. Translation gives CASSRASGVTDTQYF.